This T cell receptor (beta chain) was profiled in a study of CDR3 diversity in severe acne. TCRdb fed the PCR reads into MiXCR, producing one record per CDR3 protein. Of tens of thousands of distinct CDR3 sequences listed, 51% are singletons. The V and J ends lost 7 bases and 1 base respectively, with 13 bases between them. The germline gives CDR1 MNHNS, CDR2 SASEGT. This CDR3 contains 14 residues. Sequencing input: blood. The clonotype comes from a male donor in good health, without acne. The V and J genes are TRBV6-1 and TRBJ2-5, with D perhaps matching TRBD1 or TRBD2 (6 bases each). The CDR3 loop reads CASTRGQGQETQYF. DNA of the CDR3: TGTGCCAGCACCCGGGGGCAGGGCCAAGAGACCCAGTACTTC.